This T cell receptor (beta chain) was recovered during a study of type 1 and type 2 diabetes patients. Genomic DNA was the PCR template. A primer set of 30 forward and 13 reverse primers amplified the CDR3. One entry per CDR3 protein results from TCRdb running MiXCR on the multiplex PCR reads. Of around 300,000 distinct CDR3 sequences listed, roughly 44% were seen once; the top ten hold around 15%. Anyone with other autoimmune disease or infection in the prior four weeks was excluded. Germline CDR1 reads SGHRS; CDR2 reads YFSETQ. This CDR3 is 16 amino acids long. Trimming left V 6 bases short and J 1 base short, with 19 bases between.

Sequencing was done on a sample of peripheral blood mononuclear cells (PBMCs). The clonotype was recovered from a man aged 18-30 years with type 2 diabetes. The chain employs TRBV5-1 and TRBJ1-1; TRBD1 is a possible D gene (5 bases). The CDR3 sequence is CASTFSGGPANTEAFF. CDR3 DNA: TGCGCCAGCACTTTCAGTGGGGGACCGGCGAACACTGAAGCTTTCTTT.